Each of the 32 T cell receptor beta chains below was sequenced from the same sample in a study of blood T cell repertoires in COVID-19. TCRdb's copy holds only in-frame clones and misses some; the assay was immunoSEQ multiplex PCR. Of under 300,000 clones listed, 80% to 85% are singletons. The sequenced sample was peripheral blood. These receptors all come from a woman between 40 and 55 years old who had recovered from COVID-19.

This chain joins TRBV7-9 and TRBJ1-1; a possible D gene is TRBD1 (6 bases). CDR3 length: 13 residues. Germline lookup yields CDR1 SEHNR and CDR2 FQNEAQ (reference sequence). The germline V and J ends were trimmed by 4 bases and 5 bases, with 11 bases remaining between them. CDR3 region: CASSSGAKTEAFF. The CDR3 DNA is TGTGCCAGCAGCTCAGGGGCGAAGACTGAAGCTTTCTTT.

The chain uses TRBV6-6 and TRBJ1-4; 8 bases are a match to TRBD1. Germline values: CDR1 MNHNY, CDR2 SVGAGI (reference sequence). V dropped 4 bases and J dropped 1; count of bases not matched to a gene: 2. The CDR3 has 15 residues. This CDR3 reads CASSFDRGTNEKLFF. CDR3 bases: TGTGCCAGCAGTTTCGACAGGGGAACTAATGAAAAACTGTTTTTT.

A remark on this clone: Different DNA sequences within this sample yield the same CDR3. This chain links TRBV6-5 with TRBJ2-3; D remains unclear. V lost 3 bases and J 3 bases, leaving 7 bases between the germline ends. The length of the CDR3 is 13 residues. The germline gives CDR1 MNHEY, CDR2 SVGAGI. The CDR3 DNA is TGTGCCAGCAGTTATCCCGGTACAGATACGCAGTATTTT. It codes for CASSYPGTDTQYF.

The chain uses TRBV19 and TRBJ2-5, with D perhaps matching TRBD2 (6 bases). V lost 10 bases and J lost 13, with 22 bases in between. The V gene's germline CDR1 is LNHDA and CDR2 SQIVND (reference sequence). There are 12 residues in the CDR3. CDR3 coding DNA: TGTGCCACCAGGGACTCCCAGCGATTGATGTACTTC. This translates into CATRDSQRLMYF.

V usage is TRBV5-6 and J usage is TRBJ2-7, with 7 bases that match TRBD1. The CDR3 has 14 amino acids. The V segment lost 4 bases and the J segment 0 bases; nucleotides outside the gene matches: 4. The germline V gene has CDR1 SGHDT and CDR2 YYEEEE. CDR3 bases: TGTGCCAGCAGCCGACAGGGCAGCTCCTACGAGCAGTACTTC. Its protein is CASSRQGSSYEQYF.

The genes are TRBV10-3 and TRBJ2-7, with D perhaps TRBD1 (6 bases). CDR1 ENHRY and CDR2 SYGVKD come from the germline V gene. V was pared by 0 bases and J by 3 bases, with 12 bases between. This CDR3 spans 15 amino acids. The CDR3 bases are TGTGCCATCAGTGAGTCCACAGGGTCTAACTACGAGCAGTACTTC. Translating it yields CAISESTGSNYEQYF.

This clone was counted once. The V call is TRBV3-1 (or the pseudogene TRBV3-2), the J call TRBJ1-1; D might be TRBD1 (6 bases). CDR3 size: 14 residues. From germline, CDR1 is LGHDT and CDR2 YNNKEL (reference sequence). V dropped 0 bases and J dropped 7 bases, with 12 bases sitting between them. Written as DNA, the CDR3 is TGTGCCAGCAGCCAAGATAGACAGGCAATTGAAGCTTTCTTT. It specifies CASSQDRQAIEAFF.

This chain links TRBV30 with TRBJ2-4; D might be TRBD2 (6 bases). Trimming removed 2 bases at V and 0 bases at J, with 14 bases between. Germline V gene lookup returns CDR1 GTSNPN and CDR2 SVGIG (reference sequence). The CDR3 sequence is 16 residues long. This CDR3 is CAWSTGSMIAKNIQYF. The CDR3 DNA sequence: TGTGCCTGGAGTACCGGGAGTATGATAGCCAAAAACATTCAGTACTTC.

The V and J genes are TRBV5-1 and TRBJ2-7; TRBD2 aligns across 10 bases. V shed 3 bases, J shed 7 bases, and the junction held 16 bases outside the gene matches. The CDR3 length is 17 residues. Germline V gene lookup returns CDR1 SGHRS and CDR2 YFSETQ. CDR3 bases: TGCGCCAGCAGCTCAAACTTCAAACTAGCGGGGCTTGGGGAGCAGTACTTC. Translated, it gives CASSSNFKLAGLGEQYF.

This clone was counted a few times. This same CDR3 is encoded by further DNA sequences in the sample. The CDR3 DNA follows: TGCGCCAGCAGCTTAGGACAGATGAACACTGAAGCTTTCTTT. Translation gives CASSLGQMNTEAFF. The gene calls are TRBV5-1 and TRBJ1-1; TRBD1 is a possible D gene (6 bases). Germline CDR1 SGHRS, CDR2 YFSETQ. The CDR3 loop spans 14 amino acids. Between the trimmed V and J ends, which lost 2 bases and 0 bases, there was a span of 8 bases.

J is TRBJ2-3 and V is TRBV3-1 (or the pseudogene TRBV3-2); 13 nucleotides agree with TRBD2. The CDR3 extends over 23 amino acids. The V and J ends lost 6 bases and 3 bases, in that order; junction bases with no gene match: 27. The germline gives CDR1 LGHDT, CDR2 YNNKEL (reference sequence). The CDR3 nucleotides are TGTGCCAGCAGTTATGGAAGTTGGGGGATTCGAGGACTAGCGGGGGATAGGACAGATACGCAGTATTTT. It translates to CASSYGSWGIRGLAGDRTDTQYF.

The rearrangement uses TRBV4-1 and TRBJ2-4; a possible D gene is TRBD2 (7 bases). CDR1 MGHRA and CDR2 YSYEKL come from the germline V gene. The CDR3 sequence is 14 residues long. Trimming stripped 0 bases from V and 7 bases from J, with 10 bases between. This CDR3 reads CASSQDRGGNIQYF. The CDR3 bases are TGCGCCAGCAGCCAAGACAGGGGAGGGAACATTCAGTACTTC.

The CDR3 reads CASSFHRESSPLHF. Here the CDR3 DNA reads TGTGCCAGCAGTTTTCACAGGGAGAGCTCACCCCTCCACTTT. V is TRBV27 and J is TRBJ1-6, with D possibly being TRBD1 (6 bases). This CDR3 has 14 residues. Trimming cost V 3 bases and J 10 bases, with 13 bases left between them. CDR1 is MNHEY, CDR2 SMNVEV, per germline (reference sequence).

The V and J genes are TRBV6-5 and TRBJ2-7; 7 positions match TRBD1. Germline CDR1 reads MNHEY; CDR2 reads SVGAGI. J lost 1 base, V lost 7 bases, and 4 bases had no gene match. The CDR3 has 13 amino acids. The CDR3 loop reads CASKGTESYEQYF. The CDR3, as DNA: TGTGCCAGCAAGGGGACAGAGTCCTACGAGCAGTACTTC.

V and J are TRBV11-3 and TRBJ2-2; TRBD2 is a possible D gene (6 bases). Trimming stripped 3 bases from V and 4 bases from J, with 15 bases between. In germline, CDR1 is SGHNT, CDR2 YENEEA. The CDR3 length is 16 residues. The chain's CDR3 is CASSLGTGRTTGELFF. In DNA form, the CDR3 reads TGTGCCAGCAGCTTGGGTACCGGGAGAACCACCGGGGAGCTGTTTTTT. Full variable domain (rest looked up from reference TRBV11-3 and TRBJ2-2): EAGVVQSPRYKIIEKKQPVAFWCNPISGHNTLYWYLQNLGQGPELLIRYENEEAVDDSQLPKDRFSAERLKGVDSTLKIQPAELGDSAVYLCASSLGTGRTTGELFFGEGSRLTVL.

The chain joins TRBV10-3 to TRBJ2-5, with 14 bases lining up with TRBD2. Losses at the gene ends were 10 bases for V and 1 base for J; bases not matched to a gene: 5. CDR1 is ENHRY and CDR2 is SYGVKD in the germline V gene. The CDR3 runs 15 residues. The CDR3 loop is CATRTSGGTQETQYF. CDR3 DNA: TGTGCCACCCGGACTAGCGGGGGGACCCAAGAGACCCAGTACTTC.

The genes are TRBV28 and TRBJ1-4, with 7 bases identical to TRBD1. CDR1 is MDHEN and CDR2 is SYDVKM in the germline V gene. Trimming removed 5 bases from V and 0 bases from J; junction bases left unmatched: 6. The CDR3 length is 16 residues. CDR3 loop: CASSLGQVATNEKLFF. The CDR3, as DNA: TGTGCCAGCAGTCTCGGACAGGTTGCAACTAATGAAAAACTGTTTTTT.

V gene TRBV2 combines with J gene TRBJ2-5, with D possibly being TRBD1 (6 bases). CDR1 is SNHLY and CDR2 is FYNNEI in the germline V gene. The ends were cut back, 1 base at V and 4 bases at J, with 13 bases in the middle. The CDR3 totals 15 residues. CDR3: CASSEGRQGRETQYF. The CDR3 DNA follows: TGTGCCAGCAGTGAAGGCAGGCAGGGGAGAGAGACCCAGTACTTC.

The CDR3 region is CASSWDRKNQPQHF. In DNA form, the CDR3 reads TGTGCCAGCAGCTGGGACAGGAAAAATCAGCCCCAGCATTTT. This chain uses TRBV7-8 with TRBJ1-5, with 8 bases matching TRBD1. The CDR3 runs 14 residues. The J segment lost 4 bases and the V segment lost 4 bases, leaving 3 bases of the junction unmatched. Germline CDR1 reads SGHVS; CDR2 reads FQNEAQ.

This clone appeared once. The rearrangement uses TRBV30 and TRBJ2-7; 11 bases match TRBD2. CDR3 size: 13 residues. V was pared by 7 bases and J by 6 bases, with 8 bases of the junction left unmatched. Germline CDR1 GTSNPN, CDR2 SVGIG (reference sequence). In DNA, the CDR3 is TGTGCCTCGAAACTAGCGGGGGTCAGCGAGCAGTACTTC. Protein: CASKLAGVSEQYF.

This clone turned up a few times. The V call is TRBV11-3, the J call TRBJ1-2, with 7 bases identical to TRBD1. With V trimmed by 5 bases and J by 4 bases, 4 bases remained unmatched. The CDR3 loop spans 13 amino acids. Germline V gives CDR1 SGHNT, CDR2 YENEEA. This CDR3 is CASSSRDSYGYTF. As DNA, the CDR3 is TGTGCCAGCAGCAGCCGGGACAGCTATGGCTACACCTTC.

This sequence joins TRBV28 and TRBJ2-1, with a weak D call TRBD2 (5 bases). In germline, CDR1 is MDHEN, CDR2 SYDVKM. This CDR3 has 13 amino acids. Trimming shortened V by 5 bases and J by 10 bases, and 15 bases separated the two germline ends. CDR3 loop: CASSPGSRGEQFF. Here the CDR3 DNA reads TGTGCCAGCAGTCCGGGGTCTCGCGGGGAGCAGTTCTTC.

The V and J genes are TRBV4-2 and TRBJ1-2; no clear D gene. V lost 1 base, J lost 2 bases, and 11 bases lay in between. This CDR3 has 15 residues. Germline CDR1 and CDR2: LGHNA and YNFKEQ. CDR3 residues: CASSQAYTENYGYTF. The CDR3 coding sequence is TGTGCCAGCAGCCAAGCGTACACCGAAAACTATGGCTACACCTTC.

The V gene is TRBV9, the J gene TRBJ1-2, with 7 bases identical to TRBD1. This CDR3 spans 16 amino acids. The V and J ends lost 4 bases and 4 bases, in that order; junction bases with no gene match: 13. The germline CDR1 and CDR2 sequences are SGDLS and YYNGEE. The CDR3: CASSSQPMGQSYGYTF. In DNA form, the CDR3 reads TGTGCCAGCAGCTCCCAACCAATGGGACAGTCCTATGGCTACACCTTC.

This chain connects TRBV5-5 to TRBJ2-1; 7 positions agree with TRBD1. The V gene end was trimmed by 3 bases and the J gene end by 4 bases; junction bases not matched to a gene: 19. Germline CDR1 is SGHKS and CDR2 is YYEKEE (reference sequence). This CDR3 has 19 amino acids. The CDR3 here is CASSSETNRDRFQYNEQFF. The CDR3 DNA follows: TGTGCCAGCAGCTCGGAAACCAATAGGGACAGATTTCAATACAATGAGCAGTTCTTC.

The rearrangement links TRBV11-2 to TRBJ2-2; 8 bases agree with TRBD1. V gave up 3 bases and J gave up 7 bases; unmatched junction bases: 4. This CDR3 is built from 14 residues. Germline-derived CDR1 and CDR2 are SGHAT and FQNNGV. The DNA for the CDR3 is TGTGCCAGCAGCTTTCAGGGGGCAGGCGGGGAGCTGTTTTTT. This sequence encodes CASSFQGAGGELFF.

This clone was counted only a few times. The gene calls are TRBV7-2 and TRBJ2-5; TRBD2 matches 9 bases. The CDR3 loop spans 14 amino acids. Trimming removed 3 bases from V and 5 bases from J; junction bases left unmatched: 4. Germline lookup yields CDR1 SGHTA and CDR2 FQGNSA. This CDR3 reads CASSFSGGYETQYF. The CDR3 DNA reads as TGTGCCAGCAGCTTTAGCGGGGGCTACGAGACCCAGTACTTC.

The J gene is TRBJ2-6, the V gene TRBV5-1, with 7 bases aligning to TRBD1. Germline lookup yields CDR1 SGHRS and CDR2 YFSETQ. The CDR3 consists of 17 residues. The trim removed 0 bases at V and 0 bases at J, leaving 3 bases unmatched. The CDR3 spells CASSLDRGVSGANVLTF. In DNA form, the CDR3 reads TGCGCCAGCAGCTTGGACAGGGGAGTCTCTGGGGCCAACGTCCTGACTTTC.

The chain carries TRBV5-1 and TRBJ1-2; D perhaps matches TRBD1 (5 bases). Trimming removed 3 bases from V and 4 bases from J, with 10 bases in between. The germline gives CDR1 SGHRS, CDR2 YFSETQ. The length of the CDR3 is 13 residues. This chain's CDR3 is CASSYDSAYGYTF. The CDR3 region has the DNA TGCGCCAGCAGCTACGACAGCGCCTATGGCTACACCTTC.

This chain uses TRBV5-1 with TRBJ1-2, with TRBD1 identical over 7 bases. The CDR3 consists of 17 residues. J was trimmed by 0 bases and V by 1 base; bases with no gene match: 9. Germline CDR1 and CDR2: SGHRS and YFSETQ. This chain's CDR3 is CASSLSTGLPPNYGYTF. In nucleotides, the CDR3 is TGCGCCAGCAGCTTGTCGACAGGGCTTCCTCCTAACTATGGCTACACCTTC.

The rearrangement uses TRBV24-1 and TRBJ1-1; no firm D call. This CDR3 region has 13 residues. V shed 6 bases and J shed 1 base, with 8 bases lying between them. Germline V gene sequence: CDR1 KGHDR, CDR2 SFDVKD. CDR3 coding DNA: TGTGCCACCAGTCAGGCCTGGAACACTGAAGCTTTCTTT. Its protein is CATSQAWNTEAFF.

V usage is TRBV6-5 and J usage is TRBJ1-1; 7 positions agree with TRBD1. Germline V gives CDR1 MNHEY, CDR2 SVGAGI. This CDR3 has 14 residues. Trimming at V came to 6 bases and at J to 3 bases, leaving 7 bases not matched to a gene. The CDR3 DNA is TGTGCCAGCAGCGCCGACAGGGTACACACTGAAGCTTTCTTT. Translating it yields CASSADRVHTEAFF.